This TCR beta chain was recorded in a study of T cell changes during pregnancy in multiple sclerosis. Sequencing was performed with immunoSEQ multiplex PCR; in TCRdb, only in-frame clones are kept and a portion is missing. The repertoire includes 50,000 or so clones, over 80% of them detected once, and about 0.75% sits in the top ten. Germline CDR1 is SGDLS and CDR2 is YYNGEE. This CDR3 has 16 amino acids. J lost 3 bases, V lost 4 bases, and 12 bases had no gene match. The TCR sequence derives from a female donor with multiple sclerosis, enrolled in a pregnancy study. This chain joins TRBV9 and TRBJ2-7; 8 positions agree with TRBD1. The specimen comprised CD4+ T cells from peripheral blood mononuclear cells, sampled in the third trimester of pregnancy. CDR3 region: CASSRRTGGSFYEQYF. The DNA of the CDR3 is TGTGCCAGCAGCCGTAGAACAGGGGGAAGCTTCTACGAGCAGTACTTC.